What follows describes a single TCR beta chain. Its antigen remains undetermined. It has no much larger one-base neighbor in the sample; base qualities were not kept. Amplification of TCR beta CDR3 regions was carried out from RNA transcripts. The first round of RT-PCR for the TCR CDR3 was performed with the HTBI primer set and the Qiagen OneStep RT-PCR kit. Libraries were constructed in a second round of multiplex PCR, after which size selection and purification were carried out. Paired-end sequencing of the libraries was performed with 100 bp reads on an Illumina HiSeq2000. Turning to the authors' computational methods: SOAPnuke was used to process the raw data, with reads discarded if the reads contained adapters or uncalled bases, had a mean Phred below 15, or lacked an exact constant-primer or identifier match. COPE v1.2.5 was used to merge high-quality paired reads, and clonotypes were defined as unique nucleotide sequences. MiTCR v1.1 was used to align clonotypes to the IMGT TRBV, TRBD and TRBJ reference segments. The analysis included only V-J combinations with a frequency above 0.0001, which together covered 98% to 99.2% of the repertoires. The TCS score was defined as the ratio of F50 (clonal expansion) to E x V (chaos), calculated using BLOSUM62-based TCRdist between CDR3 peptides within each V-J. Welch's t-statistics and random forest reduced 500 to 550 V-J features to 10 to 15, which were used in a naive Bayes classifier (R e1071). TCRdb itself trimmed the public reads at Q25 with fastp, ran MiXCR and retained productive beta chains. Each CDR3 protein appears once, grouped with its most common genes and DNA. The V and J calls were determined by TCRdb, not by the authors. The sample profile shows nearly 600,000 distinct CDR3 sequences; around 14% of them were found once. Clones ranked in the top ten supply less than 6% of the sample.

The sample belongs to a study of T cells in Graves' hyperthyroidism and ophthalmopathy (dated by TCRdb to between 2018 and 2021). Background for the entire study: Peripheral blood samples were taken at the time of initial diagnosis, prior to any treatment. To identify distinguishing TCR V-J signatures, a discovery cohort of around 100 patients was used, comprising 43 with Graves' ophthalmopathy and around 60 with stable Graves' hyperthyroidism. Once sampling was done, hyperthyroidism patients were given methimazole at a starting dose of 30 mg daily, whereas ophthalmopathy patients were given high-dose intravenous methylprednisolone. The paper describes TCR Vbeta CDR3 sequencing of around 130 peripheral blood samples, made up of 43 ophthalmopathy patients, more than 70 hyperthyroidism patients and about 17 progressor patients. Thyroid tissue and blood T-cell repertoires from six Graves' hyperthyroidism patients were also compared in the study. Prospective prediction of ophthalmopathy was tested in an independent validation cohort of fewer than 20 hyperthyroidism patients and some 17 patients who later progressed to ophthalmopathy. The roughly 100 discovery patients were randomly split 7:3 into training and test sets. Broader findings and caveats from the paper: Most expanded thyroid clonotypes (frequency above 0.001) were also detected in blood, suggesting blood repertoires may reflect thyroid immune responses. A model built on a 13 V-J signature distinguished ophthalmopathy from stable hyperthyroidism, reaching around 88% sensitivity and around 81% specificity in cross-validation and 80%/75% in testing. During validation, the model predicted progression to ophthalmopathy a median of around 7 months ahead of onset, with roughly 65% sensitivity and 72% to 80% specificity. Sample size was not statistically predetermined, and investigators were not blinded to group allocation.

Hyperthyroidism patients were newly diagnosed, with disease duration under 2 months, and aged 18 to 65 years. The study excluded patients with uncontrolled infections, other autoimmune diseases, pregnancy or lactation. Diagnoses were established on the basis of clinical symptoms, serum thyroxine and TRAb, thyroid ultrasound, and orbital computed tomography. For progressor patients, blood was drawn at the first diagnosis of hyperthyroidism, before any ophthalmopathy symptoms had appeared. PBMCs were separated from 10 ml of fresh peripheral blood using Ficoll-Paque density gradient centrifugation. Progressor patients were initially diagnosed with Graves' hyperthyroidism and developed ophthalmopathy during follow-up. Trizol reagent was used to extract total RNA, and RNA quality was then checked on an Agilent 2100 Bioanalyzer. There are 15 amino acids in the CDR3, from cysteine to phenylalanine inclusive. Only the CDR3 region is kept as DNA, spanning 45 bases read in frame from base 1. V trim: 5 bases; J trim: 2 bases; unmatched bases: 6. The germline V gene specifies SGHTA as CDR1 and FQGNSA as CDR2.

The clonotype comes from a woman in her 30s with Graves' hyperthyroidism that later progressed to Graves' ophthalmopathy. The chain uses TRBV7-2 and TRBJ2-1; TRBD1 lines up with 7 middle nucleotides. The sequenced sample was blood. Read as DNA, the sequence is TGTGCCAGCAGCACGGACAGGATAACCTACAATGAGCAGTTCTTC. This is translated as CASSTDRITYNEQFF.